Presented here are 8 T cell receptor beta chains from one specimen sequenced in a study of cytomegalovirus exposure and HLA in healthy donors (dated 2017 in TCRdb). Libraries came from the immunoSEQ multiplex PCR assay. For the multiplex PCR, a mixture combining 60 forward primers for TCR Vbeta segments and 13 reverse primers for TCR Jbeta segments was used. The table was pulled from immuneACCESS by TCRdb, which kept in-frame rearrangements only. Such tables lose some clones; where checked, under half of the loss comes from unresolved V genes, and the rest has no known cause. This sample lists more than 150,000 clones; more than 65% were detected once. 1.3% of the sample belongs to the ten largest clones. Sequenced input: PBMCs. These receptors came from a man over 45 in good health and CMV-seropositive.

The chain is built from TRBV5-1 and TRBJ2-5, with a possible D match to TRBD2 (6 bases). In germline, CDR1 is SGHRS, CDR2 YFSETQ. Between the trimmed V and J ends, which lost 4 bases and 5 bases, there was a span of 15 bases. The CDR3 is 14 amino acids. The CDR3 reads CASSPTGLGETQYF. The CDR3 nucleotides are TGCGCCAGCAGCCCGACGGGACTGGGGGAGACCCAGTACTTC.

As to this clone: Other DNA sequences of this sample code for an identical CDR3. This chain links TRBV19 with TRBJ1-1; D possibly corresponds to TRBD1 (5 bases). The CDR3 loop spans 13 amino acids. Looked up from germline, CDR1 is LNHDA and CDR2 is SQIVND (reference sequence). Trimming took 1 base from V and 6 from J, leaving 9 bases between them. For the CDR3, the DNA is TGTGCCAGTAGTATAGGAGGGGAGGCTGAAGCTTTCTTT. Amino acid sequence: CASSIGGEAEAFF.

CDR3 loop: CASSVAGGRDTGELFF. Here the CDR3 DNA reads TGTGCCAGCAGCGTAGCGGGGGGCCGGGACACCGGGGAGCTGTTTTTT. The gene calls are TRBV9 and TRBJ2-2; possibly TRBD2 for D (7 bases). The V gene's germline CDR1 is SGDLS and CDR2 YYNGEE. The CDR3 sequence is 16 residues long. V dropped 0 bases and J dropped 3 bases, with 12 bases sitting between them.

V and J are TRBV7-3 and TRBJ1-1, with a weak D call TRBD1 (6 bases). V lost 1 base, J lost 6 bases, and 9 bases lay in between. Germline values: CDR1 SGHTA, CDR2 FQGTGA. This CDR3 contains 13 residues. CDR3 region: CASSLIRGAEAFF. CDR3 coding DNA: TGTGCCAGCAGCTTAATCAGGGGCGCTGAAGCTTTCTTT.

This clone was seen a handful of times. The chain uses TRBV2 and TRBJ2-7, with D unclear. Per the germline V gene, CDR1 is SNHLY and CDR2 is FYNNEI. This CDR3 has 12 residues. Trimming shortened V by 6 bases and J by 1 base, and 7 bases separated the two germline ends. The CDR3 loop reads CASSRSSYEQYF. CDR3 coding DNA: TGTGCCAGCAGCCGGAGTTCCTACGAGCAGTACTTC.

The genes are TRBV28 and TRBJ2-3; 11 bases align to TRBD2. J was trimmed by 6 bases and V by 3 bases; bases with no gene match: 5. This CDR3 contains 15 residues. From germline, CDR1 is MDHEN and CDR2 SYDVKM. The DNA of the CDR3 is TGTGCCAGCAGTTTCGTAGCGGGGGGGCAGGATACGCAGTATTTT. Translated, it gives CASSFVAGGQDTQYF.

The chain is built from TRBV5-1 and TRBJ1-1, with D maybe TRBD1 (6 bases). There are 14 residues in the CDR3. V was cut by 1 base and J by 4 bases, with 11 bases left in between. Per germline, CDR1 SGHRS and CDR2 YFSETQ. CDR3 protein: CASSLQGWSTEAFF. The CDR3 coding sequence is TGCGCCAGCAGCTTGCAGGGGTGGAGCACTGAAGCTTTCTTT.

In its sample, this clone was seen a few times. This chain links TRBV6-1 with TRBJ2-7; tentative D call: TRBD2 (6 bases). V was clipped by 5 bases and J by 6 bases, with 14 bases between them. In germline, CDR1 is MNHNS, CDR2 SASEGT. The CDR3 spans 13 residues. CDR3 bases: TGTGCCAGCAGTCCCCGCGGGGCGGCCGAGCAGTACTTC. It translates to CASSPRGAAEQYF.